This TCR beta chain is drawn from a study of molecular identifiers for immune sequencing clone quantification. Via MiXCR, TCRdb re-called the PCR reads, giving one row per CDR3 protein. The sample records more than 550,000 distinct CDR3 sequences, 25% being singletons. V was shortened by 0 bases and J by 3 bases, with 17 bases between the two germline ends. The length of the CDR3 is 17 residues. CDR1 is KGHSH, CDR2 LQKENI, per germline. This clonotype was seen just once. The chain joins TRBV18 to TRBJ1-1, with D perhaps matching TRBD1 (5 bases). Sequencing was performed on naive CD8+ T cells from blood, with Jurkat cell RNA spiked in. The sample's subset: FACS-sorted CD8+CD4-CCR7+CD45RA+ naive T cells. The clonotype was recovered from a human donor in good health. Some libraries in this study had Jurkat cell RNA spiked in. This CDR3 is CASSPPQGTLSDTEAFF. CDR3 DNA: TGTGCCAGCTCACCACCTCAGGGTACCCTTTCTGACACTGAAGCTTTCTTT.